The TCR beta chain under discussion was sequenced for a study of T cell responses to AZD1222 COVID-19 vaccine. In its sample, this clone was seen once. The V segment lost 4 bases and the J segment 10 bases; nucleotides outside the gene matches: 9. The CDR3 loop spans 16 amino acids. Germline V gene sequence: CDR1 MNHEY, CDR2 SVGAGI. Clones were sequenced by immunoSEQ multiplex PCR, and TCRdb holds only the in-frame ones, with some missing. This sample carries 150,000 to 200,000 clones, about 92% of them seen once, and the ten largest clones take 2.6%. Here the sequenced sample was peripheral blood, taken on day 0 of AZD1222 vaccination. The clonotype comes from an adult in good health. V and J are TRBV6-5 and TRBJ2-1; 14 nucleotides line up with TRBD2. CDR3 loop: CASSLRLAGGPSEQFF. CDR3 coding DNA: TGTGCCAGCAGTTTGCGACTAGCGGGAGGGCCCTCGGAGCAGTTCTTC.